Here is one T cell receptor (beta chain) with its context. The antigen is undetermined. Only in-frame clones appear in the TCRdb table, and some are missing; sequencing was by immunoSEQ multiplex PCR. The sample consists of approximately 70,000 clones, 88% of them appearing once. This sample is part of a study of OX40 agonist ivuxolimab in advanced cancers. Overall study context: Treatment of patients was with ivuxolimab, an agonistic anti-OX40 (CD134) antibody. A diagnosis of hepatocellular carcinoma, melanoma, renal cell or head and neck cancer was present in dose-escalation patients. The study, taken as a whole, reports: Low normalized T-cell clonal expansion also characterized some of the nonresponders.

Deletions cut 4 bases from V and 6 bases from J, with 22 bases between. Germline assignment: CDR1 MNHNS and CDR2 SASEGT. This CDR3 spans 16 amino acids. This receptor was taken from an adult with an advanced solid tumor such as melanoma, head and neck, liver or kidney cancer. The sequences come from CD4+ or CD8+ T cells sorted from blood, collected in a trial of the OX40 agonist ivuxolimab. The rearrangement links TRBV6-1 to TRBJ2-7; a possible D gene is TRBD2 (6 bases). CDR3 in amino acids: CASSVTRTISSAEQYF. The CDR3 DNA follows: TGTGCCAGCAGTGTAACGAGGACTATATCTTCTGCCGAGCAGTACTTC.